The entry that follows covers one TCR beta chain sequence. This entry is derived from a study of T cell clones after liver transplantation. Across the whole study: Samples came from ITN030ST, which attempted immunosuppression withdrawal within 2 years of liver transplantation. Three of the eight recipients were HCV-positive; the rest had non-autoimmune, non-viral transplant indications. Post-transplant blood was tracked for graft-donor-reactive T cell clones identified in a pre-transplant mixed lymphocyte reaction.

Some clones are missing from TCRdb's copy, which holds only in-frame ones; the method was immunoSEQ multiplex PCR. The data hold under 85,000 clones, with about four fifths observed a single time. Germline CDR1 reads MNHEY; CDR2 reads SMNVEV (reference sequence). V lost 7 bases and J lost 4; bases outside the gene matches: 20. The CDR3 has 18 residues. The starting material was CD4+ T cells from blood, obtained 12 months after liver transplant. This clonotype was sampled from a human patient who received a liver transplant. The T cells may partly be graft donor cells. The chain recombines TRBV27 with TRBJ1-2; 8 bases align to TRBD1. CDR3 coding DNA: TGTGCCAGCATCAGCGGACCCGGAGGACAGGGCAGCGGCTATGGCTACACCTTC. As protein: CASISGPGGQGSGYGYTF.